These 22 T cell receptor beta chains were sequenced from one sample in a study of CDR3 diversity in severe acne. TCRdb reanalysed the PCR reads using MiXCR and keeps one entry per CDR3 protein. The profile shows more than 85,000 distinct CDR3 sequences, around half of them singletons. Sequencing was performed on blood. Receptors originate from a male donor in good health, serving as a control.

This clonotype occurred a few times. The chain has TRBV6-5 and TRBJ2-5; a weak D match, TRBD2 (5 bases). This CDR3 comprises 16 residues. Germline V gene sequence: CDR1 MNHEY, CDR2 SVGAGI. The V and J ends lost 8 bases and 5 bases respectively, with 24 bases between them. Here the CDR3 reads CASSPPGIAVIETQYF. CDR3 DNA sequence: TGTGCCAGCTCACCACCGGGGATAGCTGTTATCGAGACCCAGTACTTC.

The J gene is TRBJ1-2, the V gene TRBV28, with a weak D call TRBD1 (6 bases). The CDR3 consists of 15 residues. The V and J ends lost 4 bases and 1 base respectively, with 13 bases between them. CDR1 is MDHEN and CDR2 is SYDVKM in the germline V gene. CDR3 in DNA: TGTGCCAGCAGTTCCCCGAGGGGGGTTAACTATGGCTACACCTTC. The encoded protein is CASSSPRGVNYGYTF.

CDR3 region: CASSPGTDGYTIYF. The CDR3 DNA reads as TGCGCCAGCAGCCCTGGGACAGATGGCTACACCATATATTTT. The chain has TRBV5-1 and TRBJ1-3; 7 nucleotides agree with TRBD1. The germline CDR1 and CDR2 sequences are SGHRS and YFSETQ. J gave up 8 bases and V 4 bases, and 9 bases lay outside the gene matches. The CDR3 runs 14 residues.

The chain links TRBV28 to TRBJ2-7; no reliable D call. CDR1 is MDHEN, CDR2 SYDVKM, per germline. The CDR3 loop spans 13 amino acids. Between the trimmed V and J ends, which lost 5 bases and 2 bases, there was a span of 10 bases. This chain's CDR3 is CASSPYVAYEQYF. The CDR3 DNA is TGTGCCAGCAGTCCCTATGTAGCCTACGAGCAGTACTTC. Based on the CDR3 plus reference TRBV28 and TRBJ2-7, the full variable domain is DVKVTQSSRYLVKRTGEKVFLECVQDMDHENMFWYRQDPGLGLRLIYFSYDVKMKEKGDIPEGYSVSREKKERFSLILESASTNQTSMYLCASSPYVAYEQYFGPGTRLTVT.

The chain recombines TRBV2 with TRBJ1-3, with D uncertain. Germline V gene lookup returns CDR1 SNHLY and CDR2 FYNNEI. Trimming removed 5 bases from V and 0 bases from J, with 5 bases in between. The CDR3 contains 13 residues. The CDR3 nucleotides are TGTGCCAGCAGTACCGTCTCTGGAAACACCATATATTTT. Translation gives CASSTVSGNTIYF.

The table lists this clonotype with many counts. The gene calls are TRBV4-1 and TRBJ2-5, with D possibly being TRBD1 (5 bases). V shed 3 bases and J shed 4 bases, with 12 bases lying between them. Germline CDR1 is MGHRA and CDR2 is YSYEKL. The CDR3 spans 14 residues. Here the CDR3 reads CASSHMQGPETQYF. Here the CDR3 DNA reads TGCGCCAGCAGCCACATGCAGGGTCCAGAGACCCAGTACTTC.

The chain joins TRBV9 to TRBJ2-5; D perhaps matches TRBD1 (6 bases). This CDR3 comprises 14 residues. Looked up from germline, CDR1 is SGDLS and CDR2 is YYNGEE. Trimming removed 5 bases from V and 6 bases from J, with 17 bases in between. The CDR3 bases are TGTGCCAGCAGTACAGGACAGTACGAGAAGACCCAGTACTTC. This translates into CASSTGQYEKTQYF.

This clonotype was detected many times. This sequence joins TRBV20-1 and TRBJ1-2, with 7 nucleotides matching TRBD1. Trimming removed 6 bases from V and 2 bases from J; junction bases left unmatched: 9. This CDR3 contains 14 residues. The V gene's germline CDR1 is DFQATT and CDR2 SNEGSKA (reference sequence). The CDR3 is CSAENLQGNYGYTF. CDR3 nucleotides: TGCAGTGCCGAAAATCTACAGGGGAACTATGGCTACACCTTC.

The genes are TRBV10-3 and TRBJ2-7; D is uncertain. V was clipped by 10 bases and J by 4 bases, with 14 bases between them. CDR1 is ENHRY, CDR2 SYGVKD, per germline. The CDR3 covers 12 residues. The CDR3 DNA sequence: TGTGCCACCCAGCAAAAGTCTTACGAGCAGTACTTC. It specifies CATQQKSYEQYF.

The J gene is TRBJ1-2, the V gene TRBV19; no reliable D call. Germline V gene data show CDR1 as LNHDA and CDR2 as SQIVND (reference sequence). This CDR3 has 15 amino acids. V lost 3 bases and J lost 4, with 15 bases in between. CDR3 loop: CASSIPGRSSYGYTF. Here the CDR3 DNA reads TGTGCCAGTAGTATCCCCGGACGTTCGAGCTATGGCTACACCTTC.

This clonotype was seen many times. The chain is built from TRBV24-1 and TRBJ2-3; D not resolved. Per germline, CDR1 KGHDR and CDR2 SFDVKD. V lost 1 base and J 0 bases, leaving 4 bases between the germline ends. The CDR3 contains 14 residues. In DNA, the CDR3 is TGTGCCACCAGTGATTTTTCAAGCACAGATACGCAGTATTTT. Its protein is CATSDFSSTDTQYF.

CDR3 sequence reads: CASSQEGDLGRETQYF. The CDR3 coding sequence is TGTGCCAGCAGCCAAGAAGGAGATCTCGGCAGGGAGACCCAGTACTTC. The genes are TRBV6-5 and TRBJ2-5; D uncertain. Germline CDR1 and CDR2: MNHEY and SVGAGI. V lost 6 bases and J lost 5, with 22 bases in between. This CDR3 has 16 residues.

This sequence joins TRBV29-1 and TRBJ1-2, with D possibly matching TRBD1 (6 bases). The V and J ends lost 4 bases and 4 bases respectively, with 10 bases between them. Germline V CDR1 and CDR2: SQVTM, ANQGSEA. CDR3 length: 12 amino acids. The CDR3 sequence is CSVGFRGYGYTF. CDR3 nucleotide sequence: TGCAGCGTTGGGTTCAGGGGCTATGGCTACACCTTC.

The chain carries TRBV7-6 and TRBJ2-3, with TRBD2 matching over 9 bases. The germline V gene has CDR1 SGHVS and CDR2 FNYEAQ. There are 17 residues in the CDR3. V trimming: 1 base; J trimming: 0 bases; junction bases outside the gene matches: 5. The CDR3, as DNA: TGTGCCAGCAGCTTAGTGGCTAGCGGGGTCAGCACAGATACGCAGTATTTT. It is translated as CASSLVASGVSTDTQYF.

Worth noting for this clonotype: Sequence at one end of the junction differs from germline and may be a read error. V and J are TRBV12-3 or TRBV12-4 and TRBJ2-1; TRBD2 matches 7 bases. There are 15 residues in the CDR3. The chain's CDR3 is CASSPPGERGNEQPF. The CDR3 coding sequence is TGTGCCAGCAGTCCCCCCGGGGAGCGGGGCAACGAGCAGCCCTTC.

The chain joins TRBV25-1 to TRBJ2-1; 12 bases map to TRBD2. CDR3 size: 18 residues. Germline trimming cut 7 bases from V and 9 bases from J; bases unmatched to any gene: 19. Germline CDR1 reads MGHDK; CDR2 reads SYGVNS. DNA for the CDR3: TGTGCCAGCAAAGGATTGGCTAGCGGGGGGGCCGGGTCAAGTGAGCAGTTCTTC. Encoded protein: CASKGLASGGAGSSEQFF.

This chain links TRBV25-1 with TRBJ2-4, with 10 bases that match TRBD2. The length of the CDR3 is 17 residues. Germline V gene lookup returns CDR1 MGHDK and CDR2 SYGVNS. J was trimmed by 3 bases and V by 1 base; bases with no gene match: 6. DNA for the CDR3: TGTGCCAGCAGTGAATGGAGTAGCGGGAGGAACAAAAACATTCAGTACTTC. Amino acid sequence: CASSEWSSGRNKNIQYF.

The genes are TRBV2 and TRBJ1-2, with 8 bases that match TRBD1. The CDR3 loop spans 16 amino acids. The germline V gene encodes CDR1 SNHLY and CDR2 FYNNEI. The trim removed 5 bases at V and 7 bases at J, leaving 15 bases unmatched. The CDR3 coding sequence is TGTGCCAGCAGTTTTGAACTAGGACAGGGCCCTCCTGGCTACACCTTC. Amino acids: CASSFELGQGPPGYTF. The variable domain in full, with the rest retrieved from reference TRBV2 and TRBJ1-2, is EPEVTQTPSHQVTQMGQEVILRCVPISNHLYFYWYRQILGQKVEFLVSFYNNEISEKSEIFDDQFSVERPDGSNFTLKIRSTKLEDSAMYFCASSFELGQGPPGYTFGSGTRLTVV.

The V and J genes are TRBV3-1 and TRBJ1-4; no firm D call. Trimming removed 0 bases from V and 8 bases from J, with 13 bases in between. CDR1 and CDR2 (germline): LGHDT, YNNKEL (reference sequence). The CDR3 consists of 15 residues. This CDR3 is CASSQEGSNNEKLFF. CDR3 nucleotides: TGTGCCAGCAGCCAAGAAGGGAGTAATAACGAAAAACTGTTTTTT.

V is TRBV7-2 and J is TRBJ2-1; perhaps D is TRBD1 or TRBD2 (5 bases each). Germline V lookup: CDR1 SGHTA, CDR2 FQGNSA. The CDR3 has 15 amino acids. Trimming pared 0 bases from V and 4 bases from J, leaving 10 bases between. The CDR3 region is CASSLAGVFYNEQFF. CDR3 DNA: TGTGCCAGCAGCTTAGCGGGGGTATTTTACAATGAGCAGTTCTTC.

The chain recombines TRBV18 with TRBJ1-5; TRBD1 matches 11 bases. There are 17 residues in the CDR3. V lost 2 bases and J lost 2; bases outside the gene matches: 5. Per germline, CDR1 KGHSH and CDR2 LQKENI. The CDR3 coding sequence is TGTGCCAGCTCACCAGGGACAGGGGGTGTGGGCAATCAGCCCCAGCATTTT. Amino acid sequence: CASSPGTGGVGNQPQHF.

This clonotype was counted a few times. V usage is TRBV7-8 and J usage is TRBJ1-2; D might be TRBD1 (6 bases). Germline V lookup: CDR1 SGHVS, CDR2 FQNEAQ. V lost 1 base to trimming and J lost 5 bases, with 14 bases between them. CDR3 length: 15 amino acids. This CDR3 reads CASSLEARGLYGYTF. CDR3 DNA sequence: TGTGCCAGCAGCTTAGAGGCCAGGGGACTTTATGGCTACACCTTC.